The present entry profiles one T cell receptor (beta chain) with its context. Trimming took off 5 bases at V and 6 bases at J, with 17 bases between the two ends. CDR3 length equals 15 residues. Germline values: CDR1 SGHTA, CDR2 FQGNSA. The source of the sample is a study of blood T cell repertoires in COVID-19. Across the whole study: Acute and convalescent COVID-19 specimens originated in the United States, Italy and Spain. T cells, B-cell-depleted T cells, or PBMCs provided the cDNA or gDNA that served as material.

Patients of the Seattle cohort, enrolled during active infection, were followed longitudinally. The assay was immunoSEQ multiplex PCR, and TCRdb's table has in-frame clones only and misses some. The sample has about 260,000 clones, more than 90% seen once; the top ten hold approximately 2.6%. V usage is TRBV7-2 and J usage is TRBJ1-5; D unclear. The sample consisted of peripheral blood. The TCR comes from a young adult with COVID-19, enrolled during active disease. The CDR3: CASSPPGSTTQPQHF. CDR3 in DNA: TGTGCCAGCAGCCCACCGGGGTCGACGACTCAGCCCCAGCATTTT.